This T cell receptor (beta chain) was sequenced for a study of technical replicates of blood from a handful of donors. Deletions cut 4 bases from V and 3 bases from J, with 16 bases between. The germline CDR1 and CDR2 sequences are WNHNN and SYGVQD (reference sequence). The CDR3 is 15 amino acids. The table came from immunoSEQ multiplex PCR; TCRdb's copy has only in-frame clones and leaves some out. This repertoire shows 95,000 to 100,000 clones, around 95% found once; its top ten account for 0.2% to 0.25%. The receptor was derived from a human donor in good health. The gene calls are TRBV10-1 and TRBJ2-7; D perhaps matches TRBD2 (5 bases). The sequenced sample consisted of T cells isolated from PBMCs. CDR3 region: CASSGWSSNSYEQYF. Here the CDR3 DNA reads TGCGCCAGCAGTGGGTGGTCTAGCAATAGCTACGAGCAGTACTTC.